Shown below are 31 T cell receptor beta chains from a single sample sequenced in a study of post-analysis software for immune sequencing data. Unique molecular identifiers tagged the TCR beta cDNA libraries. TCRdb passed the PCR reads through MiXCR, listing each CDR3 protein once. In the table there are approximately 630,000 distinct CDR3 sequences, over 45% of which are singletons. No antigens are known for them. Whole-study results and caveats: Comparison of patients with controls showed about 5 TRBV segments more frequent in patients, TRBV5-6, TRBV5-1 and TRBV20-1 among them.

Sequencing used blood. All receptors come from a girl aged 2-10 years with multiple sclerosis.

This chain connects TRBV4-3 to TRBJ2-3; 10 bases are shared with TRBD1. CDR1 is LGHNA and CDR2 is YSLEER in the germline V gene. The CDR3 is made up of 20 amino acids. The ends lost 4 bases at V and 6 bases at J; junction bases unmatched: 22. The CDR3, as DNA: TGCGCCAGCAGCCCCCGGACAGGGGGGACCCCTCAGGCGGTGAGGGATACGCAGTATTTT. Translation: CASSPRTGGTPQAVRDTQYF.

This clonotype showed up just a few times. The rearrangement joins TRBV7-2 to TRBJ2-3; TRBD2 matches 11 bases. V dropped 1 base and J dropped 5; count of bases not matched to a gene: 5. Germline CDR1 SGHTA, CDR2 FQGNSA. The CDR3 is 16 amino acids. In DNA, the CDR3 is TGTGCCAGCAGCTTAGTAGCGGGGGGGCAGGGAGATACGCAGTATTTT. This encodes CASSLVAGGQGDTQYF.

This clonotype was counted between two and nine times. This chain links TRBV20-1 with TRBJ2-1; a weak D match, TRBD2 (6 bases). The CDR3 contains 14 residues. V lost 5 bases and J 0 bases, leaving 11 bases between the germline ends. Germline V gene data show CDR1 as DFQATT and CDR2 as SNEGSKA (reference sequence). The CDR3 here is CSAEGLSSYNEQFF. CDR3 DNA sequence: TGCAGTGCTGAGGGACTGAGCTCCTACAATGAGCAGTTCTTC.

This chain connects TRBV10-2 to TRBJ2-4, with TRBD1 matching over 7 bases. The germline V gene has CDR1 WSHSY and CDR2 SAAADI. The CDR3 is 14 residues long. The V segment lost 3 bases and the J segment 9 bases; nucleotides outside the gene matches: 8. The CDR3 loop reads CASSEVGQFSIQYF. The CDR3 region has the DNA TGCGCCAGCAGTGAAGTGGGACAGTTTAGCATTCAGTACTTC.

CDR3 region: CSVATDNYGYTF. Written as DNA, the CDR3 is TGCAGCGTCGCAACAGATAACTATGGCTACACCTTC. The chain carries TRBV29-1 and TRBJ1-2, with D uncertain. Germline assignment: CDR1 SQVTM and CDR2 ANQGSEA. The CDR3 has 12 amino acids. The V end lost 6 bases, the J end lost 1 base, and 9 bases lay between the germline ends.

This clonotype has only a few counts. The CDR3 DNA follows: TGTGCCAGCAGTGCACCCCGGGACTCACCCTACAATGAGCAGTTCTTC. It yields the protein CASSAPRDSPYNEQFF. The chain is built from TRBV12-3 or TRBV12-4 and TRBJ2-1, with TRBD2 as a possible D gene (6 bases). The CDR3 sequence is 16 residues long. The V end lost 5 bases, the J end lost 2 bases, and 16 bases lay between the germline ends.

J is TRBJ2-7 and V is TRBV5-1, with D perhaps matching TRBD2 (5 bases). This CDR3 has 13 amino acids. Looked up from germline, CDR1 is SGHRS and CDR2 is YFSETQ. The ends were cut back, 5 bases at V and 4 bases at J, with 13 bases in the middle. In DNA, the CDR3 is TGCGCCAGCAGGGGAATAGCGCGGTACGAGCAGTACTTC. This sequence encodes CASRGIARYEQYF.

Only a few counts were recorded for this clonotype. V usage is TRBV7-9 and J usage is TRBJ1-6, with unresolved D. Germline CDR1 is SEHNR and CDR2 is FQNEAQ (reference sequence). The CDR3 length is 14 residues. V lost 4 bases, J lost 9 bases, and 13 bases lay in between. The CDR3 DNA follows: TGTGCCAGCAGCTCTGCTATCCGCGCTTCACCCCTCCACTTT. It encodes CASSSAIRASPLHF.

V usage is TRBV29-1 and J usage is TRBJ1-1; D remains unclear. The length of the CDR3 is 11 residues. Per germline, CDR1 SQVTM and CDR2 ANQGSEA. Trimming pared 4 bases from V and 8 bases from J, leaving 11 bases between. The CDR3 is CSVVDSSEAFF. The CDR3 DNA reads as TGCAGCGTTGTTGACTCCAGCGAAGCTTTCTTT.

This clonotype was seen more than once but under ten times. The chain carries TRBV20-1 and TRBJ2-5, with D possibly TRBD2 on 6 matching bases. CDR1 is DFQATT and CDR2 is SNEGSKA in the germline V gene (reference sequence). This CDR3 is 13 amino acids long. V lost 4 bases to trimming and J lost 8 bases, with 17 bases between them. The CDR3 region is CSAMLGGSETQYF. The CDR3 nucleotides read TGCAGTGCTATGCTGGGGGGAAGTGAAACCCAGTACTTC.

This clonotype was observed a handful of times. The chain carries TRBV5-1 and TRBJ2-1; D not resolved. This CDR3 is 12 amino acids long. The germline V gene encodes CDR1 SGHRS and CDR2 YFSETQ. The V end was cut by 5 bases, the J end by 10 bases, with 13 bases between. Here the CDR3 reads CASSSTGVEQFF. The DNA for the CDR3 is TGCGCCAGCAGTTCAACTGGGGTAGAGCAGTTCTTC.

The chain recombines TRBV5-1 with TRBJ2-4; 12 bases line up with TRBD2. The J call is in doubt because the DNA end fits TRBJ2-7 better. Germline V gene data show CDR1 as SGHRS and CDR2 as YFSETQ. CDR3 length equals 15 residues. In nucleotides, the CDR3 is TGCGCCAGCAGCCCAAGGACTAGCGGGATCTACGAGCAGTACTTC. Translation gives CASSPRTSGIYEQYF.

The chain links TRBV10-3 to TRBJ2-7; 9 bases match TRBD1. The CDR3 is 15 amino acids. CDR1 is ENHRY, CDR2 SYGVKD, per germline. Germline trimming cut 4 bases from V and 5 bases from J; bases unmatched to any gene: 9. The CDR3 loop reads CAISAGQGRVDEQYF. CDR3 DNA sequence: TGTGCCATCAGTGCGGGACAGGGACGAGTAGACGAGCAGTACTTC.

This chain uses TRBV7-8 with TRBJ2-5; TRBD1 agrees at 8 bases. Germline values: CDR1 SGHVS, CDR2 FQNEAQ. V was pared by 10 bases and J by 3 bases, with 4 bases of the junction left unmatched. The CDR3 has 12 amino acids. DNA for the CDR3: TGTGCCACTCAGACAGGGGAAGAGACCCAGTACTTC. This sequence encodes CATQTGEETQYF.

The sample holds one count of this clonotype. The V and J genes are TRBV20-1 and TRBJ1-2; 11 bases are shared with TRBD1. Germline V gene data show CDR1 as DFQATT and CDR2 as SNEGSKA (reference sequence). J lost 2 bases, V lost 0 bases, and 5 bases had no gene match. The CDR3 extends over 16 amino acids. The CDR3 DNA reads as TGCAGTGCTAGAGATCCTGGGACAGGGGGGAACTATGGCTACACCTTC. It is translated as CSARDPGTGGNYGYTF.

This chain links TRBV20-1 with TRBJ2-3; a weak D match, TRBD2 (6 bases). Deletions cut 0 bases from V and 4 bases from J, with 14 bases between. CDR3 length equals 15 residues. Germline V gives CDR1 DFQATT, CDR2 SNEGSKA (reference sequence). The CDR3 DNA reads as TGCAGTGCTAGAGATGCGGGGAGGAGCCCAGATACGCAGTATTTT. This codes for CSARDAGRSPDTQYF.

The chain couples TRBV10-3 to TRBJ2-1; TRBD1 is a possible D gene (5 bases). Trimming took 8 bases from V and 0 from J, leaving 11 bases between them. The CDR3 is made up of 14 amino acids. Germline loops: CDR1 ENHRY, CDR2 SYGVKD. Here the CDR3 DNA reads TGTGCCATCGCAGGGCAGAGCTCCTACAATGAGCAGTTCTTC. As protein: CAIAGQSSYNEQFF.

The chain employs TRBV12-3 or TRBV12-4 and TRBJ1-2; 10 bases agree with TRBD1. J lost 3 bases, V lost 5 bases, and 6 bases had no gene match. This CDR3 has 15 residues. The DNA for the CDR3 is TGTGCCAGCAGTCCTCGGGACAGGGGACACTATGGCTACACCTTC. The encoded protein is CASSPRDRGHYGYTF.

This clonotype was observed a few times. The V gene is TRBV28, the J gene TRBJ2-5; 11 bases fit TRBD2. The CDR3 is 17 amino acids. The germline V gene encodes CDR1 MDHEN and CDR2 SYDVKM. V shed 1 base, J shed 0 bases, and the junction held 4 bases outside the gene matches. The CDR3 loop is CASSLSPSGGNQETQYF. CDR3 DNA: TGTGCCAGCAGTTTATCTCCTAGCGGGGGGAACCAAGAGACCCAGTACTTC.

This chain uses TRBV29-1 with TRBJ1-2; possibly TRBD1 for D (6 bases). The V and J ends lost 2 bases and 5 bases respectively, with 12 bases between them. CDR1 and CDR2 (germline): SQVTM, ANQGSEA. This CDR3 comprises 13 residues. The CDR3 region has the DNA TGCAGCGTTGAACAGGGGATCCCTTATGGCTACACCTTC. This encodes CSVEQGIPYGYTF. The complete variable domain, with remaining parts taken from reference TRBV29-1 and TRBJ1-2, reads SAVISQKPSRDICQRGTSLTIQCQVDSQVTMMFWYRQQPGQSLTLIATANQGSEATYESGFVIDKFPISRPNLTFSTLTVSNMSPEDSSIYLCSVEQGIPYGYTFGSGTRLTVV.

The chain joins TRBV29-1 to TRBJ2-5; possible D gene TRBD1, 5 bases. V lost 0 bases, J lost 1 base, and 9 bases lay in between. The CDR3 extends over 14 amino acids. In germline, CDR1 is SQVTM, CDR2 ANQGSEA. This chain's CDR3 is CSVEDGAPQETQYF. The CDR3 bases are TGCAGCGTTGAAGATGGGGCCCCCCAAGAGACCCAGTACTTC.

This chain connects TRBV30 to TRBJ2-3, with a possible D match to TRBD2 (6 bases). The CDR3 is 14 amino acids. Germline CDR1 reads GTSNPN; CDR2 reads SVGIG (reference sequence). The germline V and J ends were trimmed by 3 bases and 5 bases, with 15 bases remaining between them. The CDR3 region has the DNA TGTGCCTGGAGACGCGGGGATAGGGTAGATACGCAGTATTTT. The encoded protein is CAWRRGDRVDTQYF.

The rearrangement uses TRBV7-3 and TRBJ2-5, with D maybe TRBD2 (5 bases). V dropped 0 bases and J dropped 0 bases, with 5 bases sitting between them. Germline V lookup: CDR1 SGHTA, CDR2 FQGTGA. This CDR3 spans 14 amino acids. CDR3 in amino acids: CASSLTGNQETQYF. The CDR3 coding sequence is TGTGCCAGCAGCTTAACCGGGAACCAAGAGACCCAGTACTTC.

This clonotype was seen a few times. This chain connects TRBV7-9 to TRBJ2-3, with a possible D match to TRBD2 (5 bases). The CDR3 is 15 residues long. The germline CDR1 and CDR2 sequences are SEHNR and FQNEAQ (reference sequence). V dropped 2 bases and J dropped 7 bases, with 16 bases sitting between them. In DNA, the CDR3 is TGTGCCAGCAGCTTAATTGTTGATAGCGACTATACGCAGTATTTT. Its translation is CASSLIVDSDYTQYF.

This sequence joins TRBV24-1 and TRBJ2-1; 8 bases line up with TRBD2. There are 13 residues in the CDR3. Germline CDR1 is KGHDR and CDR2 is SFDVKD. J lost 10 bases, V lost 4 bases, and 5 bases had no gene match. The CDR3 here is CATSDRPSGEQFF. The DNA of the CDR3 is TGTGCCACCAGTGACCGTCCTAGCGGGGAGCAGTTCTTC.

This clonotype was recorded only once. The chain is built from TRBV7-9 and TRBJ2-6; D uncertain. This CDR3 comprises 16 residues. The V end lost 5 bases, the J end lost 4 bases, and 15 bases lay between the germline ends. Germline CDR1 is SEHNR and CDR2 is FQNEAQ (reference sequence). CDR3 DNA: TGTGCCAGCAGCCCCCAGGCGGCTTCAGGGGCCAACGTCCTGACTTTC. Its translation: CASSPQAASGANVLTF.

This clonotype was seen a handful of times. The chain has TRBV29-1 and TRBJ2-1; 12 bases map to TRBD2. Germline V CDR1 and CDR2: SQVTM, ANQGSEA. V trimming: 4 bases; J trimming: 7 bases; junction bases outside the gene matches: 11. The CDR3 length is 16 residues. The CDR3 DNA reads TGCAGCGTTGCTGGTCGGACTAGCGGGATAGGAAATGAGCAGTTCTTC. It yields the protein CSVAGRTSGIGNEQFF.

The chain uses TRBV6-5 and TRBJ1-2, with D maybe TRBD1 (5 bases). The V gene lost 0 bases and the J gene lost 5 bases, with 16 bases spanning the gap. CDR1 is MNHEY, CDR2 SVGAGI, per germline. The CDR3 runs 16 residues. This CDR3 is CASSYSKSGDGYGYTF. CDR3 sequence (DNA): TGTGCCAGCAGTTACTCGAAGTCCGGGGACGGGTATGGCTACACCTTC.

The V call is TRBV10-3, the J call TRBJ1-2, with D maybe TRBD1 (5 bases). Germline loops: CDR1 ENHRY, CDR2 SYGVKD. CDR3 length: 17 residues. V was clipped by 8 bases and J by 4 bases, with 26 bases between them. CDR3 nucleotide sequence: TGTGCCATCCCGATCATCCCCGGGGACTCAGGAGGCTATGGCTACACCTTC. Translating gives CAIPIIPGDSGGYGYTF.

V and J are TRBV20-1 and TRBJ2-7, with 16 positions matching TRBD2. Near its end, the DNA agrees better with TRBJ2-5, so the J call may be wrong. The length of the CDR3 is 15 residues. CDR1 is DFQATT and CDR2 is SNEGSKA in the germline V gene (reference sequence). The CDR3 DNA reads as TGCAGTGCTAGAGGGGGACTAGCGGGAGGGAAGACCCAGTACTTC. Its protein is CSARGGLAGGKTQYF.

The J gene is TRBJ2-6, the V gene TRBV7-8; D not resolved. V lost 2 bases to trimming and J lost 0 bases, with 11 bases between them. There are 17 residues in the CDR3. Germline CDR1 reads SGHVS; CDR2 reads FQNEAQ. The CDR3 loop is CASSLRTPGSGANVLTF. The CDR3 nucleotides are TGTGCCAGCAGCTTAAGGACCCCCGGCTCTGGGGCCAACGTCCTGACTTTC.